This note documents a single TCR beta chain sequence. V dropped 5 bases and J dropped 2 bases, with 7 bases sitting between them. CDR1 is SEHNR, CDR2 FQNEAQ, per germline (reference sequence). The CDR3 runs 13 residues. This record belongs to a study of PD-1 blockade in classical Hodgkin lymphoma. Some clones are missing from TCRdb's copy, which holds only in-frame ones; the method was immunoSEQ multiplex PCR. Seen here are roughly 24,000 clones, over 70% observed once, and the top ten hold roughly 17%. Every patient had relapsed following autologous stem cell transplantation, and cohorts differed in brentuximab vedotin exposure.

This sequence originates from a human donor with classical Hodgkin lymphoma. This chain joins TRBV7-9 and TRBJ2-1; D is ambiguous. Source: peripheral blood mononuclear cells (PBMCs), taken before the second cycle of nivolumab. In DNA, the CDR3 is TGTGCCAGCAGCCCCAGACCCTACAATGAGCAGTTCTTC. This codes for CASSPRPYNEQFF.